One and the same sample provided the 9 T cell receptor beta chains below, sequenced in a study of T cell repertoires in aging, cancer and after chemotherapy. A mixed TRB-A/B primer pool amplified rearranged TRB by multiplex touch-down PCR. Each CDR3 protein is one row after TCRdb ran MiXCR on the multiplex PCR reads. This table holds about 2,500 distinct CDR3 sequences, 30% found once. The template was genomic DNA from peripheral blood, not RNA. The source material was blood. These receptors all come from a human donor with a solid tumor.

The chain couples TRBV24-1 to TRBJ1-1; TRBD1 aligns across 7 bases. V was pared by 4 bases and J by 1 base, with 5 bases of the junction left unmatched. In germline, CDR1 is KGHDR, CDR2 SFDVKD. CDR3 length: 15 amino acids. The CDR3 loop reads CATSDPGQPNTEAFF. As DNA, the CDR3 is TGTGCCACCAGTGACCCGGGACAGCCGAACACTGAAGCTTTCTTT.

Comment on this clonotype: Since a much larger clone is just one base distant, this may be a read error. This chain's CDR3 is CARSYVGNQETQYF. CDR3 nucleotides: TGTGCCAGAAGTTACGTAGGGAACCAAGAGACCCAGTACTTC. The genes are TRBV6-1 and TRBJ2-5; D remains unclear. V lost 9 bases and J lost 0, with 14 bases in between. Germline V gives CDR1 MNHNS, CDR2 SASEGT. CDR3 length: 14 residues.

The rearrangement joins TRBV7-2 to TRBJ1-1; D is undetermined. Trimming took 5 bases from V and 0 from J, leaving 16 bases between them. The CDR3 has 16 amino acids. Germline V lookup: CDR1 SGHTA, CDR2 FQGNSA. Here the CDR3 reads CASSPRRNTVNTEAFF. Written as DNA, the CDR3 is TGTGCCAGCAGCCCCCGGAGGAATACTGTGAACACTGAAGCTTTCTTT.

Relative to its sample, this clonotype is medium-sized. The V call is TRBV19, the J call TRBJ2-3; 8 nucleotides agree with TRBD1. V trimming: 5 bases; J trimming: 3 bases; junction bases outside the gene matches: 7. This CDR3 has 15 residues. The germline V gene encodes CDR1 LNHDA and CDR2 SQIVND (reference sequence). The CDR3 DNA follows: TGTGCCAGTAGTCTTCGGACAGGGCAGACAGATACGCAGTATTTT. Residues: CASSLRTGQTDTQYF.

This clonotype was counted a few times. J is TRBJ2-7 and V is TRBV5-4, with 7 bases aligning to TRBD2. There are 15 residues in the CDR3. J gave up 2 bases and V 0 bases, and 5 bases lay outside the gene matches. Germline CDR1 is SGHNT and CDR2 is YYREEE (reference sequence). CDR3: CASSLAAGEAYEQYF. DNA of the CDR3: TGTGCCAGCAGCTTGGCGGCGGGGGAGGCCTACGAGCAGTACTTC.

The chain joins TRBV27 to TRBJ2-1; unclear D gene. The CDR3 totals 14 residues. The V and J ends lost 7 bases and 6 bases respectively, with 16 bases between them. Germline V gene data show CDR1 as MNHEY and CDR2 as SMNVEV (reference sequence). The chain's CDR3 is CASMEDGATNEQFF. The CDR3 DNA reads as TGTGCCAGCATGGAAGATGGAGCCACCAATGAGCAGTTCTTC.

The V and J genes are TRBV11-1 and TRBJ2-7, with 8 bases lining up with TRBD1. The CDR3 spans 16 residues. J was trimmed by 3 bases and V by 1 base; bases with no gene match: 8. Germline CDR1 reads SGHAT; CDR2 reads FQDESV (reference sequence). The CDR3 DNA reads TGTGCCAGCAGCTTAGGGGACAGGCAGTCCCTCTACGAGCAGTACTTC. This encodes CASSLGDRQSLYEQYF. Full variable domain (missing parts from reference TRBV11-1 and TRBJ2-7): EAEVAQSPRYKITEKSQAVAFWCDPISGHATLYWYRQILGQGPELLVQFQDESVVDDSQLPKDRFSAERLKGVDSTLKIQPAELGDSAMYLCASSLGDRQSLYEQYFGPGTRLTVT.

The chain combines TRBV20-1 with TRBJ1-4, with 7 bases fitting TRBD1. Trimming removed 1 base from V and 2 bases from J; junction bases left unmatched: 10. Germline values: CDR1 DFQATT, CDR2 SNEGSKA (reference sequence). The CDR3 has 17 residues. The CDR3 sequence is CSARGFLKGQTNEKLFF. The DNA for the CDR3 is TGCAGTGCTAGAGGTTTTTTGAAGGGACAGACTAATGAAAAACTGTTTTTT.

This clonotype was counted a few times. The chain joins TRBV6-2 or TRBV6-3 to TRBJ2-1; 11 bases align to TRBD2. The CDR3 totals 15 residues. V shed 6 bases and J 6 bases; nucleotides not matched to a gene: 7. In germline, CDR1 is MNHEY, CDR2 SVGEGT. The CDR3 DNA reads as TGTGCCAGCAGCCGTACTAGCGGGGGACCCAATGAGCAGTTCTTC. It encodes CASSRTSGGPNEQFF.